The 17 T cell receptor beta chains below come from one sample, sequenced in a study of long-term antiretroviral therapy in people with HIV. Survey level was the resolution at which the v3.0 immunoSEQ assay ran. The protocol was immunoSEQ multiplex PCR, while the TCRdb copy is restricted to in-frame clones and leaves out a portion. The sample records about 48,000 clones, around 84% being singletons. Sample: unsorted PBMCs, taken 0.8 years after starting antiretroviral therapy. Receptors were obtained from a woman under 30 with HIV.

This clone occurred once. The CDR3 coding sequence is TGTGCCAGCAGACGGGACAGGGGCGAGACCCAGTACTTC. Its protein is CASRRDRGETQYF. The chain uses TRBV28 and TRBJ2-5, with 10 bases matching TRBD1. The CDR3 is made up of 13 amino acids. Germline CDR1 reads MDHEN; CDR2 reads SYDVKM. The J segment lost 5 bases and the V segment lost 6 bases, leaving 3 bases of the junction unmatched.

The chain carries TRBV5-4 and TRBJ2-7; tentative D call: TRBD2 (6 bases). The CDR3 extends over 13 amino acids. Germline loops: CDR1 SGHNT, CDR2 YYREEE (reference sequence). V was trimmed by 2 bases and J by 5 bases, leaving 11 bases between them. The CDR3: CASSFRGGDEQYF. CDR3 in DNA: TGTGCCAGCAGCTTTCGTGGAGGGGACGAGCAGTACTTC.

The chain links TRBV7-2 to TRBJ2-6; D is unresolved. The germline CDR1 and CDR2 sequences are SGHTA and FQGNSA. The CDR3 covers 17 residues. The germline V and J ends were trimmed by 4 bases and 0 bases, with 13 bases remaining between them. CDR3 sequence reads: CASSWAGRLSGANVLTF. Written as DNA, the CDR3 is TGTGCCAGCAGCTGGGCAGGACGCCTCTCTGGGGCCAACGTCCTGACTTTC. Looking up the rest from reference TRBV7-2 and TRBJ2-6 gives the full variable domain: GAGVSQSPSNKVTEKGKDVELRCDPISGHTALYWYRQSLGQGLEFLIYFQGNSAPDKSGLPSDRFSAERTGGSVSTLTIQRTQQEDSAVYLCASSWAGRLSGANVLTFGAGSRLTVL.

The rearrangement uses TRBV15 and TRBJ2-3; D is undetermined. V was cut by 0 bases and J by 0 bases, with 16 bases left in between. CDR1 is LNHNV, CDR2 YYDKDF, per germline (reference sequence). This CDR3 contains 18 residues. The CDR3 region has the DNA TGTGCCACCAGCAGAGAGCGGCGGTCAGCGACTAGCACAGATACGCAGTATTTT. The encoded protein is CATSRERRSATSTDTQYF. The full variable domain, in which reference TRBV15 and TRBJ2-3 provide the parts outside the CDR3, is DAMVIQNPRYQVTQFGKPVTLSCSQTLNHNVMYWYQQKSSQAPKLLFHYYDKDFNNEADTPDNFQSRRPNTSFCFLDIRSPGLGDTAMYLCATSRERRSATSTDTQYFGPGTRLTVL.

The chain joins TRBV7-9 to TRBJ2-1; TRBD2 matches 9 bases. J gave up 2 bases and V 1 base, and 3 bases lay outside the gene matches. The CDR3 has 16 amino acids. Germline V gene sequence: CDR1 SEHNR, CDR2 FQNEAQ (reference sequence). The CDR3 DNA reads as TGTGCCAGCAGCTTAGAAGCGGGAGGCCCCTACAATGAGCAGTTCTTC. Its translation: CASSLEAGGPYNEQFF.

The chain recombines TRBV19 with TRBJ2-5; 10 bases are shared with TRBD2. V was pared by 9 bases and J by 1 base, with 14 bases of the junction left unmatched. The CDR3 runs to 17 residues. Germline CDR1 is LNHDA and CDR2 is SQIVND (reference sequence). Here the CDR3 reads CARKVSAGGPVQETQYF. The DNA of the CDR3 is TGTGCCAGGAAAGTATCAGCGGGAGGGCCGGTCCAAGAGACCCAGTACTTC.

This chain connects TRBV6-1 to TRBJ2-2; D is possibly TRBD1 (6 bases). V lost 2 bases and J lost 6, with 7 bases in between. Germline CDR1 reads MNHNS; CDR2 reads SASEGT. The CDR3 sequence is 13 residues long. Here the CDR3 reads CASSESGAGELFF. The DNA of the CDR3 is TGTGCCAGCAGTGAATCAGGGGCCGGGGAGCTGTTTTTT.

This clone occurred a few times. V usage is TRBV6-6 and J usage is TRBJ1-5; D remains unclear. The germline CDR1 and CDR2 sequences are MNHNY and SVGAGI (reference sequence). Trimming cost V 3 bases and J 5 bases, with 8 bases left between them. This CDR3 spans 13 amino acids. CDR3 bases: TGTGCCAGCAGTTATTCCCTCGATCAGCCCCAGCATTTT. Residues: CASSYSLDQPQHF.

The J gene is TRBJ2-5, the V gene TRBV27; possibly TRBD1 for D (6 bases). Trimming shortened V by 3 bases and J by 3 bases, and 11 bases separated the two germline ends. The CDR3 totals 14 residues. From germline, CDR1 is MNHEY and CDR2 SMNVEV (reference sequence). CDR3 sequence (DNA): TGTGCCAGCAGTTTTTCGAGGACAGAAGAGACCCAGTACTTC. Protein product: CASSFSRTEETQYF.

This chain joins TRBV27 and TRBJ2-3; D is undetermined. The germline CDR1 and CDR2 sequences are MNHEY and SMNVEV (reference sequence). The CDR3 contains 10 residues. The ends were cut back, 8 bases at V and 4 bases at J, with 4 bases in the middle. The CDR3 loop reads CASGPDTQYF. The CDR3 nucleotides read TGTGCCAGCGGGCCAGATACGCAGTATTTT.

The CDR3 DNA sequence: TGTGCCACTCAAGGGAACACCGGGGAGCTGTTTTTT. Amino acids: CATQGNTGELFF. The J gene is TRBJ2-2, the V gene TRBV19; D not resolved. This CDR3 region has 12 residues. CDR1 and CDR2 (germline): LNHDA, SQIVND (reference sequence). V lost 10 bases to trimming and J lost 1 base, with 7 bases between them.

The CDR3 protein is CASAHYSNQPQHF. CDR3 DNA: TGTGCCAGCGCACACTATAGCAATCAGCCCCAGCATTTT. This rearrangement joins TRBV27 to TRBJ1-5, with unresolved D. The CDR3 covers 13 residues. V was clipped by 8 bases and J by 0 bases, with 8 bases between them. CDR1 and CDR2 from the germline V gene are MNHEY and SMNVEV (reference sequence).

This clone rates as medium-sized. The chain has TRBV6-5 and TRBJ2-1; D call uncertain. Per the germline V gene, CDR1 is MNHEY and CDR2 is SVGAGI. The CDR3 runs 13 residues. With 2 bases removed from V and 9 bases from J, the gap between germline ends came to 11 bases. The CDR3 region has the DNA TGTGCCAGCAGTTACGGGCCAGAGAGTGAGCAGTTCTTC. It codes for CASSYGPESEQFF.

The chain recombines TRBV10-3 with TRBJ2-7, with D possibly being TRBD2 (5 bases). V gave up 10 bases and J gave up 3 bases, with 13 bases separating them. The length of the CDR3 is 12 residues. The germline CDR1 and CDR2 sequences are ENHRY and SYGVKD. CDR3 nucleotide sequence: TGTGCCAAACTCCGGGGTCTCTACGAGCAGTACTTC. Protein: CAKLRGLYEQYF.

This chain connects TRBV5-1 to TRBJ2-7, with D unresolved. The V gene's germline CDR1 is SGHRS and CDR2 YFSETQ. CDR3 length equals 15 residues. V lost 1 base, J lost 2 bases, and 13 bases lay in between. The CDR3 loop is CASSLILPPTYEQYF. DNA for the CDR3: TGCGCCAGCAGCTTGATACTCCCGCCTACCTACGAGCAGTACTTC.

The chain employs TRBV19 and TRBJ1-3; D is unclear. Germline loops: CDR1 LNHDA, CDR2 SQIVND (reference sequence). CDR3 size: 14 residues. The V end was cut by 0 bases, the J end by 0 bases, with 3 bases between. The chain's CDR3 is CASSIDRSGNTIYF. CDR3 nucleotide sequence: TGTGCCAGTAGTATAGACCGCTCTGGAAACACCATATATTTT. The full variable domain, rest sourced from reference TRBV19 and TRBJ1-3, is DGGITQSPKYLFRKEGQNVTLSCEQNLNHDAMYWYRQDPGQGLRLIYYSQIVNDFQKGDIAEGYSVSREKKESFPLTVTSAQKNPTAFYLCASSIDRSGNTIYFGEGSWLTVV.

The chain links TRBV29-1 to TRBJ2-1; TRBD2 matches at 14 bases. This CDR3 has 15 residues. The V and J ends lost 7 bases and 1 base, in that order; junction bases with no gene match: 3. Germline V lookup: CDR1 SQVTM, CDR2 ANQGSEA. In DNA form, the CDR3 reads TGCAGCGCTGGACTAGCGGGAGGATCCTACAATGAGCAGTTCTTC. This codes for CSAGLAGGSYNEQFF.